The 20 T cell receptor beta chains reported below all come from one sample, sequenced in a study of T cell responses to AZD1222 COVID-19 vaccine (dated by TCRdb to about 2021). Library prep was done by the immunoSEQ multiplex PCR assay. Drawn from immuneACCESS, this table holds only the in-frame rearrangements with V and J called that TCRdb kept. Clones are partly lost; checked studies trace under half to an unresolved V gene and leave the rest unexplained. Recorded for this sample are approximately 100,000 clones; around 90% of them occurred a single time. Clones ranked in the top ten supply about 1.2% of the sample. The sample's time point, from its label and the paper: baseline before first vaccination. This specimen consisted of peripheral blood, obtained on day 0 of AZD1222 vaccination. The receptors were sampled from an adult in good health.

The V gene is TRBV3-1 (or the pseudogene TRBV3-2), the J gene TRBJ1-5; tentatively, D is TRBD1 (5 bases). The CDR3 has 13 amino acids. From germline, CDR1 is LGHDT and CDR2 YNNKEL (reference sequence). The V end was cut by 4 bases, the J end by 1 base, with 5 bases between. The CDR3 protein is CASSRDSNQPQHF. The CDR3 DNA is TGTGCCAGCAGCCGGGACAGCAATCAGCCCCAGCATTTT.

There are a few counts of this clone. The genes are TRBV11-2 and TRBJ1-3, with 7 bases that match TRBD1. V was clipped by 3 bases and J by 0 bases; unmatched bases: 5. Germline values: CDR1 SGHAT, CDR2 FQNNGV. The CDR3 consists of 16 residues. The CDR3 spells CASSFRRGSSGNTIYF. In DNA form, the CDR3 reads TGTGCCAGCAGCTTCCGCAGGGGGTCCTCTGGAAACACCATATATTTT.

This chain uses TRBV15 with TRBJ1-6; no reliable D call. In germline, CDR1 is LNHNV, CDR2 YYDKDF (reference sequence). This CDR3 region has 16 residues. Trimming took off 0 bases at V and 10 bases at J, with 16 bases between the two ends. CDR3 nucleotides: TGTGCCACCAGCAGAGATTATTGGGAAATAAGCTCACCCCTCCACTTT. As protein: CATSRDYWEISSPLHF. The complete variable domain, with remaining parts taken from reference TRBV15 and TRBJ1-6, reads DAMVIQNPRYQVTQFGKPVTLSCSQTLNHNVMYWYQQKSSQAPKLLFHYYDKDFNNEADTPDNFQSRRPNTSFCFLDIRSPGLGDTAMYLCATSRDYWEISSPLHFGNGTRLTVT.

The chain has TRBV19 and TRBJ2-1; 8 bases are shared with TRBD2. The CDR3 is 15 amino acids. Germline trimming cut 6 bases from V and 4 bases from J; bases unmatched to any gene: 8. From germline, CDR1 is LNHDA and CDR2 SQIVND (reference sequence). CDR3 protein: CASRTGRDDYNEQFF. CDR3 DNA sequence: TGTGCCAGTAGGACCGGGAGGGATGATTACAATGAGCAGTTCTTC.

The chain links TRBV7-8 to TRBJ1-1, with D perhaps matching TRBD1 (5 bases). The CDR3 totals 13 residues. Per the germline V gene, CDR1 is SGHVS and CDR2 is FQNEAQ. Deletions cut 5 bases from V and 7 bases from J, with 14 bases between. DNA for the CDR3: TGTGCCAGCAGCGCCGCCGGGGCCGGTGAAGCTTTCTTT. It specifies CASSAAGAGEAFF.

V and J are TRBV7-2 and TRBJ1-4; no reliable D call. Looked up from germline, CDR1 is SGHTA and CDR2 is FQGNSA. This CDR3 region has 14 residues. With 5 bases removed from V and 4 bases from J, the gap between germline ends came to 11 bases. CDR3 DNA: TGTGCCAGCAGCGCAGACACATTTAATGAAAAACTGTTTTTT. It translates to CASSADTFNEKLFF.

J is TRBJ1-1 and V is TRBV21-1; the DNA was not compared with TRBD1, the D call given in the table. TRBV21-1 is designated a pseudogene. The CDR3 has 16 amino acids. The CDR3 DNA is TGTGCCAGCAGCATACAGGGGTTCGGGGGTTATACTGAAGCTTTCTTT. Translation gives CASSIQGFGGYTEAFF.

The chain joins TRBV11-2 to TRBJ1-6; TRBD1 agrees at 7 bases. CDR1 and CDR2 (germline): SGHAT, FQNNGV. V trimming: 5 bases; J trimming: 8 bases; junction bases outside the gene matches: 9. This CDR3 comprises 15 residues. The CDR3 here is CASSPGQTWDSPLHF. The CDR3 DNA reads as TGTGCCAGCAGCCCGGGACAGACCTGGGATTCACCCCTCCACTTT. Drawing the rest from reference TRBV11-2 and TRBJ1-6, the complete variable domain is EAGVAQSPRYKIIEKRQSVAFWCNPISGHATLYWYQQILGQGPKLLIQFQNNGVVDDSQLPKDRFSAERLKGVDSTLKIQPAKLEDSAVYLCASSPGQTWDSPLHFGNGTRLTVT.

CDR3 loop: CASIRQGTNEKLFF. The CDR3, as DNA: TGTGCCAGCATCCGGCAGGGGACTAATGAAAAACTGTTTTTT. The chain carries TRBV6-5 and TRBJ1-4; maybe TRBD1 (6 bases). CDR1 is MNHEY and CDR2 is SVGAGI in the germline V gene. The CDR3 extends over 14 amino acids. Trimming cost V 7 bases and J 2 bases, with 11 bases left between them.

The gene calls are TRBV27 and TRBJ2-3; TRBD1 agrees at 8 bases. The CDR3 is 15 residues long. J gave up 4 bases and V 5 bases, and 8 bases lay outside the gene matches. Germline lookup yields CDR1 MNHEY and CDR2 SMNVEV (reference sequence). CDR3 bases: TGTGCCAGCAGTCACAGGGGGATTGGCGCAGATACGCAGTATTTT. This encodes CASSHRGIGADTQYF.

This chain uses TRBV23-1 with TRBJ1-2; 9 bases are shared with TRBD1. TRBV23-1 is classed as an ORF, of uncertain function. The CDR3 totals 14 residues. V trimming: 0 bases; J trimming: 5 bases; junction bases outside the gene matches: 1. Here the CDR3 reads CASSQSQGAYGYTF. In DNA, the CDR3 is TGCGCCAGCAGTCAATCACAGGGGGCTTATGGCTACACCTTC.

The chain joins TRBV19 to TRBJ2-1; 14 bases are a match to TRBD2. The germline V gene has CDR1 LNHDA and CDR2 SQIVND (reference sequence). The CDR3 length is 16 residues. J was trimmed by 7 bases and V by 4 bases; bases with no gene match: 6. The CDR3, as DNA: TGTGCCAGTAGTACACTGACTAGCGGGAGGGGGAATGAGCAGTTCTTC. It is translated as CASSTLTSGRGNEQFF.

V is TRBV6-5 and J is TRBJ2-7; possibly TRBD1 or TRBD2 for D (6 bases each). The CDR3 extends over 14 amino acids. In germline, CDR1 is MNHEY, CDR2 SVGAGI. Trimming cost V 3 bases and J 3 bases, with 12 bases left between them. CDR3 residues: CASSYRGVIYEQYF. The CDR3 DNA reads TGTGCCAGCAGTTATAGGGGGGTTATCTACGAGCAGTACTTC.

The CDR3 DNA is TGTGCCAGCAGCTTAGTTCTAGCGGGAGGCAATGAGCAGTTCTTC. Protein sequence: CASSLVLAGGNEQFF. The chain uses TRBV7-9 and TRBJ2-1, with 11 bases identical to TRBD2. CDR3 size: 15 residues. Germline values: CDR1 SEHNR, CDR2 FQNEAQ (reference sequence). V shed 1 base, J shed 6 bases, and the junction held 2 bases outside the gene matches.

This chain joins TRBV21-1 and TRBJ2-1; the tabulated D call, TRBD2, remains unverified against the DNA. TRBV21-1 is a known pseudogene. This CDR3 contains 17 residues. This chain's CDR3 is CASSKGSGAGSYNEQFF. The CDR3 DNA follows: TGTGCCAGCAGCAAAGGGAGCGGAGCTGGCTCCTACAATGAGCAGTTCTTC.

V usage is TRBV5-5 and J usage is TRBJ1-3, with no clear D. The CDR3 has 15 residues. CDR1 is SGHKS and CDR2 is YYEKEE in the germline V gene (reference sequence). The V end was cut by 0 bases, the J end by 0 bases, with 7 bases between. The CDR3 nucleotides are TGTGCCAGCAGCTTGGCCGGGAACTCTGGAAACACCATATATTTT. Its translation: CASSLAGNSGNTIYF.

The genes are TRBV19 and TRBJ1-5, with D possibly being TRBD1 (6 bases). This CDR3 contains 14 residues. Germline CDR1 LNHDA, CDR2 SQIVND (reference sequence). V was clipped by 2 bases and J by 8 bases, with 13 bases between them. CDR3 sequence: CASSIRGGLEPQHF. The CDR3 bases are TGTGCCAGTAGTATAAGAGGGGGATTGGAGCCCCAGCATTTT.

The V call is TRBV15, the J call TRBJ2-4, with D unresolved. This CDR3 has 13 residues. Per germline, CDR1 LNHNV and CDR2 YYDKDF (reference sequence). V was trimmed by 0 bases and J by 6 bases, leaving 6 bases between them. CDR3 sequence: CATSRDTGNIQYF. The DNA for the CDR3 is TGTGCCACCAGCAGAGATACGGGAAACATTCAGTACTTC.

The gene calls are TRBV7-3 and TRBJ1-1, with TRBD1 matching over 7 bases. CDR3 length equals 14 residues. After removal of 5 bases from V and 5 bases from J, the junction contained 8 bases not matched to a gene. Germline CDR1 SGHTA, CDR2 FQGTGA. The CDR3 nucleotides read TGTGCCAGCAGCCGACGACAGGGAGAAACTGAAGCTTTCTTT. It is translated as CASSRRQGETEAFF.

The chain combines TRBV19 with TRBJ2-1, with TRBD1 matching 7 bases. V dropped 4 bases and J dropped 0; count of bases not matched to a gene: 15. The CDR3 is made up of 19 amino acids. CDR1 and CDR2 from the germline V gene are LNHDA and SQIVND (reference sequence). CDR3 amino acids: CASSKQTGAMSSSYNEQFF. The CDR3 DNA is TGTGCCAGTAGTAAACAAACAGGGGCCATGTCGAGCTCCTACAATGAGCAGTTCTTC.